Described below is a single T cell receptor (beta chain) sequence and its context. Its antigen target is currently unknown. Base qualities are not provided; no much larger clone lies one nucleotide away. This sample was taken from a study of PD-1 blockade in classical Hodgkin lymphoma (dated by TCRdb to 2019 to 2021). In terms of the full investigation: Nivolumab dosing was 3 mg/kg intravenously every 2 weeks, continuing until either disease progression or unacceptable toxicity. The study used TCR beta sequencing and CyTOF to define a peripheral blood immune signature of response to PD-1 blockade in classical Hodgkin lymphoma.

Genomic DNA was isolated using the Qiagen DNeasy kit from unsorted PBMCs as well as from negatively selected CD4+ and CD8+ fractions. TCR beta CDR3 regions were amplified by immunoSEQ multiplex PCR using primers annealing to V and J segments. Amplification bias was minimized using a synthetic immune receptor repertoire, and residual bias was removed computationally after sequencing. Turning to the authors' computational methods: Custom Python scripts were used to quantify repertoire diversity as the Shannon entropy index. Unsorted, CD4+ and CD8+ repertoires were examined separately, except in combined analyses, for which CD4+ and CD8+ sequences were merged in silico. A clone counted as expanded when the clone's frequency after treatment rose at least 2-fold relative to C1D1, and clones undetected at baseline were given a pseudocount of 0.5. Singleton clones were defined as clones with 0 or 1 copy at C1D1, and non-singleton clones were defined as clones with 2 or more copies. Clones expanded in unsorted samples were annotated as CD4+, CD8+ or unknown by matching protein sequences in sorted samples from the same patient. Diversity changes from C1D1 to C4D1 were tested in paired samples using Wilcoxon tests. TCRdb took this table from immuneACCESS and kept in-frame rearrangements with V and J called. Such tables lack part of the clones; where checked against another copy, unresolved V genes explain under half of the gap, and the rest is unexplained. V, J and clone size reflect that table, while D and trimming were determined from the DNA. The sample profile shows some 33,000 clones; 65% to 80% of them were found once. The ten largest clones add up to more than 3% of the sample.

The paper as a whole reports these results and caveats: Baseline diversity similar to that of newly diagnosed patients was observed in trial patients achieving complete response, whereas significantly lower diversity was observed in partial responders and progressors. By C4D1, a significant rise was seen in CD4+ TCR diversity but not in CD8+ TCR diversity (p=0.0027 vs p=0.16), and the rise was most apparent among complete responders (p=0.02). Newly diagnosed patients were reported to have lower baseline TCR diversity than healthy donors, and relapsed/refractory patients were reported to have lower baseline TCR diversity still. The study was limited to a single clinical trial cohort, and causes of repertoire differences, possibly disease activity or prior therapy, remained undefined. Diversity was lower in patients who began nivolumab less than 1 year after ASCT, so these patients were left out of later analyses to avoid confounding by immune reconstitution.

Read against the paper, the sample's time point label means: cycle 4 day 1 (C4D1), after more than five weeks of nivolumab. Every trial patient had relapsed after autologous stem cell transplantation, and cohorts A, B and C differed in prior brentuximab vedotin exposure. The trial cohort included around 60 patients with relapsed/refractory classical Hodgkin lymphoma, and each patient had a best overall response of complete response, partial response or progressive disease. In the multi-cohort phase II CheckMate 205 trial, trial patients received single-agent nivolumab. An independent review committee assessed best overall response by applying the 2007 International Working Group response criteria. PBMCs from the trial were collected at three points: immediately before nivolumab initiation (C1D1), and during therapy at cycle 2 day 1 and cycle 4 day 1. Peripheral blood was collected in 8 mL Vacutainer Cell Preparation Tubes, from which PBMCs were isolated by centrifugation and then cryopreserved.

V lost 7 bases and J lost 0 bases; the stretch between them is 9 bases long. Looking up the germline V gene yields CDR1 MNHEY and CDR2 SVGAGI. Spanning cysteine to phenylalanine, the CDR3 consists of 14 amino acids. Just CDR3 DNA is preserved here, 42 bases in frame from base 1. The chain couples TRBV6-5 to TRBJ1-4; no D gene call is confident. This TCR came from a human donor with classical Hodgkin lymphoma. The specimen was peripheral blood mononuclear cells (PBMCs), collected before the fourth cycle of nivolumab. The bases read TGTGCCAGCACCGTGGCGGCAACTAATGAAAAACTGTTTTTT. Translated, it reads CASTVAATNEKLFF.